The entry that follows covers one T cell receptor (beta chain) sequence. The data were taken from a study of T cell repertoires in aging, cancer and after chemotherapy. Across the whole study: Donor ages fell into six groups from 30 or younger up to 70 or older. Healthy donor repertoires were recorded over several months to years and showed clear clonal overlap.

Amplification of TCR beta used genomic DNA extracted from peripheral blood. CDR1 SGHNT and CDR2 YYREEE come from the germline V gene (reference sequence). The CDR3 is made up of 13 amino acids. Trimming stripped 3 bases from V and 5 bases from J, with 9 bases between. Rearranged V-D-J TRB sequences were amplified with a mixed TRB-A/B primer pool. Via MiXCR, TCRdb re-called the multiplex PCR reads, giving one row per CDR3 protein. Of thousands of distinct CDR3 sequences in the sample, around 22% were seen once. This chain joins TRBV5-4 and TRBJ2-1; a possible D gene is TRBD2 (6 bases). The sequencing input was blood. This clonotype was sampled from a human donor in good health. CDR3 loop: CASSSGGHNEQFF. The CDR3 nucleotides are TGTGCCAGCAGCTCCGGGGGTCACAATGAGCAGTTCTTC.